This passage covers 18 T cell receptor beta chains from one sample sequenced in a study of cytomegalovirus exposure and HLA in healthy donors. PCR involved 60 Vbeta and 13 Jbeta primers. Assay used: immunoSEQ multiplex PCR; TCRdb lists only in-frame clones, some missing. Of around 130,000 clones in the sample, roughly 79% were seen once. The sequencing sample was made of PBMCs. The receptors were gathered from a woman aged 40-49 years in good health and CMV-seronegative.

The J gene is TRBJ2-7, the V gene TRBV15; TRBD2 agrees at 11 bases. The germline V gene has CDR1 LNHNV and CDR2 YYDKDF (reference sequence). V lost 1 base, J lost 4 bases, and 6 bases stayed unmatched. This CDR3 is 16 amino acids long. CDR3 coding DNA: TGTGCCACCAGCAGAGGGCTTACTAGCGGGAGTTACGAGCAGTACTTC. It yields the protein CATSRGLTSGSYEQYF.

The J gene is TRBJ1-2, the V gene TRBV5-1; possible D gene TRBD1, 6 bases. Germline CDR1 reads SGHRS; CDR2 reads YFSETQ. This CDR3 has 15 residues. V dropped 4 bases and J dropped 3 bases, with 16 bases sitting between them. The chain's CDR3 is CASSPQGYFDYGYTF. The DNA of the CDR3 is TGCGCCAGCAGCCCACAGGGATACTTCGACTATGGCTACACCTTC.

The chain joins TRBV21-1 to TRBJ1-1; the DNA was not compared with TRBD1, the D call given in the table. TRBV21-1 is classified as a pseudogene. The CDR3 loop spans 13 amino acids. Here the CDR3 DNA reads TGTGCCAGCAGCAAGGGAAGGGGGCAGGAGGCTTTCTTT. This gives the protein CASSKGRGQEAFF.

The chain joins TRBV18 to TRBJ2-7, with 10 bases aligning to TRBD1. CDR1 is KGHSH, CDR2 LQKENI, per germline. CDR3 length: 14 residues. Trimming cost V 6 bases and J 8 bases; bases outside gene matches: 10. The CDR3 coding sequence is TGTGCCAGCTCGTTGACAGGGGGCGGCTCTAAGCAGTACTTC. It specifies CASSLTGGGSKQYF.

The chain joins TRBV5-1 to TRBJ1-4, with D possibly TRBD1 on 6 matching bases. Trimming pared 0 bases from V and 3 bases from J, leaving 12 bases between. Germline V lookup: CDR1 SGHRS, CDR2 YFSETQ. CDR3 length: 16 amino acids. CDR3 in amino acids: CASSLDGQIPNEKLFF. The CDR3 nucleotides read TGCGCCAGCAGCTTGGACGGACAGATCCCTAATGAAAAACTGTTTTTT. The whole variable domain, filled in from reference TRBV5-1 and TRBJ1-4, reads KAGVTQTPRYLIKTRGQQVTLSCSPISGHRSVSWYQQTPGQGLQFLFEYFSETQRNKGNFPGRFSGRQFSNSRSEMNVSTLELGDSALYLCASSLDGQIPNEKLFFGSGTQLSVL.

The J gene is TRBJ1-2, the V gene TRBV7-2, with 7 bases that match TRBD1. This CDR3 spans 17 amino acids. The germline CDR1 and CDR2 sequences are SGHTA and FQGNSA. Trimming took 0 bases from V and 3 from J; bases not matched to a gene: 10. Here the CDR3 reads CASSLAPLLQGYYGYTF. The CDR3 coding sequence is TGTGCCAGCAGCTTAGCGCCTTTACTACAGGGGTACTATGGCTACACCTTC.

The chain joins TRBV6-6 to TRBJ2-5; TRBD1 aligns across 8 bases. Gene TRBJ2-7 matches the end of the DNA better, so the J call may be wrong. This CDR3 comprises 14 residues. Germline-derived CDR1 and CDR2 are MNHNY and SVGAGI (reference sequence). DNA of the CDR3: TGTGCCAGCAGATCCGGGACAGGTCCCTCCGAGCAGTACTTC. This gives the protein CASRSGTGPSEQYF.

There are a few counts of this clone. Here the CDR3 DNA reads TGCGCCAGCAGCCAAGATCTTAGCAGGGGAGCCGGGGCCAACGTCCTGACTTTC. It is translated as CASSQDLSRGAGANVLTF. The V call is TRBV4-1, the J call TRBJ2-6; weak D call: TRBD1 (6 bases). This CDR3 has 18 amino acids. V dropped 0 bases and J dropped 4 bases, with 16 bases sitting between them. Germline CDR1 reads MGHRA; CDR2 reads YSYEKL.

The chain recombines TRBV7-8 with TRBJ2-5; tentatively, D is TRBD1 (6 bases). The closer fit of TRBJ2-7 to the DNA end suggests the J call may be wrong. The CDR3 sequence is 15 residues long. CDR1 is SGHVS, CDR2 FQNEAQ, per germline. The CDR3 DNA sequence: TGTGCCAGCAGCTTAGTTGGCAGGGGAGTCAACGAGCAGTACTTC. This codes for CASSLVGRGVNEQYF.

The chain carries TRBV10-1 and TRBJ2-3; 7 bases are shared with TRBD2. Per germline, CDR1 WNHNN and CDR2 SYGVQD (reference sequence). The CDR3 is 13 residues long. Unmatched junction bases numbered 5, after V lost 10 bases and J lost 1 base. CDR3 region: CATSRGGTDTQYF. As DNA, the CDR3 is TGCGCCACATCTCGGGGGGGCACAGATACGCAGTATTTT.

The chain combines TRBV6-1 with TRBJ2-1, with unresolved D. The CDR3 totals 12 residues. V lost 4 bases, J lost 4 bases, and 5 bases lay in between. Looked up from germline, CDR1 is MNHNS and CDR2 is SASEGT. The CDR3 region has the DNA TGTGCCAGCAGTGTACTGTACAATGAGCAGTTCTTC. Amino acid sequence: CASSVLYNEQFF.

J is TRBJ2-7 and V is TRBV15; TRBD1 agrees at 8 bases. The CDR3 extends over 17 amino acids. The V and J ends lost 3 bases and 1 base, in that order; junction bases with no gene match: 11. From germline, CDR1 is LNHNV and CDR2 YYDKDF (reference sequence). The CDR3: CATSRVNRQGPSYEQYF. CDR3 sequence (DNA): TGTGCCACCAGCAGGGTGAATCGACAGGGGCCTTCCTACGAGCAGTACTTC.

This clone was seen just once. The V gene is TRBV11-3, the J gene TRBJ2-5; D may be TRBD1 (7 bases). Deletions cut 5 bases from V and 2 bases from J, with 15 bases between. Germline CDR1 SGHNT, CDR2 YENEEA. CDR3 length: 15 amino acids. As DNA, the CDR3 is TGTGCCAGCAGCGAAGGAGGGGGCGAGCAAGAGACCCAGTACTTC. Translating gives CASSEGGGEQETQYF. Supplemented by reference TRBV11-3 and TRBJ2-5, the full variable domain reads EAGVVQSPRYKIIEKKQPVAFWCNPISGHNTLYWYLQNLGQGPELLIRYENEEAVDDSQLPKDRFSAERLKGVDSTLKIQPAELGDSAVYLCASSEGGGEQETQYFGPGTRLLVL.

This clone was seen just once. This chain joins TRBV6-4 and TRBJ2-1; 13 positions agree with TRBD2. Per germline, CDR1 MRHNA and CDR2 SNTAGT. The V segment lost 3 bases and the J segment 8 bases; nucleotides outside the gene matches: 1. This CDR3 has 14 residues. As DNA, the CDR3 is TGTGCCAGCAGTGAACTAGCGGGGGGGCATGAGCAGTTCTTC. It codes for CASSELAGGHEQFF.

V gene TRBV30 combines with J gene TRBJ1-4; 7 nucleotides align to TRBD1. The V segment lost 1 base and the J segment 0 bases; nucleotides outside the gene matches: 5. Looked up from germline, CDR1 is GTSNPN and CDR2 is SVGIG (reference sequence). The CDR3 runs 16 residues. CDR3 region: CAWSGDRVSTNEKLFF. CDR3 bases: TGTGCCTGGAGTGGCGACAGGGTATCAACTAATGAAAAACTGTTTTTT.

The chain combines TRBV6-1 with TRBJ1-5; 7 bases map to TRBD1. Trimming cost V 1 base and J 0 bases; bases outside gene matches: 6. Per the germline V gene, CDR1 is MNHNS and CDR2 is SASEGT. CDR3 length: 17 residues. The CDR3 DNA reads as TGTGCCAGCAGTGAAGGGACAGGTCCTTCTAGCAATCAGCCCCAGCATTTT. It encodes CASSEGTGPSSNQPQHF.

This clone appeared a single time. The chain is built from TRBV11-2 and TRBJ2-1; 8 nucleotides agree with TRBD2. This CDR3 contains 15 residues. Germline V lookup: CDR1 SGHAT, CDR2 FQNNGV. The trim removed 0 bases at V and 7 bases at J, leaving 5 bases unmatched. CDR3 sequence: CASSLDGRVRNEQFF. The CDR3 DNA is TGTGCCAGCAGCTTAGACGGGAGGGTTAGAAATGAGCAGTTCTTC.

This chain uses TRBV11-2 with TRBJ2-7; the match to TRBD1 covers 8 bases. Trimming cost V 2 bases and J 6 bases; bases outside gene matches: 12. The CDR3 length is 16 residues. Germline assignment: CDR1 SGHAT and CDR2 FQNNGV. The CDR3 protein is CASSLLRPGRGLEQYF. CDR3 sequence (DNA): TGTGCCAGCAGCTTACTAAGGCCCGGCAGGGGGCTCGAGCAGTACTTC.